This entry concerns a single T cell receptor (beta chain). This table comes from immunoSEQ multiplex PCR, and its TCRdb copy is limited to in-frame clones, with some not included. The sample lists 200,000 to 250,000 clones, over 75% occurring once. The data were obtained in a study of cytomegalovirus exposure and HLA in healthy donors. Germline V lookup: CDR1 SQVTM, CDR2 ANQGSEA. Losses at the gene ends were 5 bases for V and 2 bases for J; bases not matched to a gene: 8. CDR3 size: 14 residues. The sample was PBMCs. This TCR came from a young woman in good health and CMV-seropositive. This chain links TRBV29-1 with TRBJ2-7, with 8 bases that match TRBD1. CDR3 region: CSVQGPDRAYEQYF. CDR3 nucleotides: TGCAGCGTTCAGGGACCGGACAGGGCCTACGAGCAGTACTTC.